Sequencing of this T cell receptor (beta chain) was carried out in a study of T cell responses to AZD1222 COVID-19 vaccine. General study findings and limits: In a largely white British group with more females than males, clonal diversity was possibly underestimated. Close to half of spike-specific TCRs reportedly recognize unmutated variant regions.

Produced via immunoSEQ multiplex PCR; TCRdb's table is partial and in-frame only. The repertoire has 70,000 to 95,000 clones, less than 95% of them found once; the top ten carry around 26%. Comment on this clone: What it recognizes is unknown.

The CDR3 is made up of 15 amino acids. V was pared by 2 bases and J by 4 bases, with 15 bases between. Germline V gene data show CDR1 as SGHDT and CDR2 as YYEEEE. The chain carries TRBV5-6 and TRBJ2-5, with D unresolved. This receptor was taken from an adult who received the AZD1222 COVID-19 vaccine. The specimen was peripheral blood, collected 28 days after the second AZD1222 dose. CDR3 region: CASSFGPAVGETQYF. Here the CDR3 DNA reads TGTGCCAGCAGCTTTGGGCCGGCGGTAGGAGAGACCCAGTACTTC.